The 21 T cell receptor beta chains below were found in one sample sequenced in a study of breast tumors, draining lymph nodes, adjacent tissues (dated by TCRdb to the mid-2010s). Libraries were constructed by multiplex PCR. Sequencing took place on an Illumina HiSeq 2000. TCRdb itself trimmed the public reads at Q25 with fastp, ran MiXCR and retained productive beta chains. Under each unique CDR3 protein, matching rows form one entry showing the most common genes and DNA. A total of 15,000 or so distinct CDR3 sequences appear in this sample, 40% to 55% of them only once. The top ten clonotypes cover roughly 13% of the sample. The sample taken for sequencing was tumor-adjacent breast tissue. The receptor set was obtained from a female donor with breast cancer. Some clones in this sample may be carry-over from other donors' samples.

This clonotype was observed a handful of times. The V and J genes are TRBV6-1 and TRBJ2-7; possibly TRBD1 or TRBD2 for D (6 bases each). This CDR3 comprises 13 residues. V was cut by 4 bases and J by 6 bases, with 13 bases left in between. Per the germline V gene, CDR1 is MNHNS and CDR2 is SASEGT. CDR3 coding DNA: TGTGCCAGCAGTGGGCAGGGGCGGGGCGAGCAGTACTTC. This codes for CASSGQGRGEQYF.

Regarding this clonotype: Compared with germline, one end of the junction differs, possibly owing to a read error. This chain joins TRBV20-1 and TRBJ2-7; TRBD2 matches 9 bases. This CDR3 comprises 14 residues. Per germline, CDR1 DFQATT and CDR2 SNEGSKA (reference sequence). The CDR3 coding sequence is TGCAGTGCCAGAGGTAGCGGGAGACACTACGAGCAGTACTTC. It translates to CSARGSGRHYEQYF.

This clonotype has a count of ten or more. The chain carries TRBV20-1 and TRBJ2-5, with D perhaps assigned TRBD1 or TRBD2 (6 bases each). Trimming shortened V by 5 bases and J by 3 bases, and 10 bases separated the two germline ends. The CDR3 sequence is 12 residues long. Germline values: CDR1 DFQATT, CDR2 SNEGSKA (reference sequence). In DNA, the CDR3 is TGCAGTGCTGTAGGGGGGAAAGAGACCCAGTACTTC. Amino acid sequence: CSAVGGKETQYF.

This clonotype was detected only a few times. The chain uses TRBV27 and TRBJ2-3, with unresolved D. Germline CDR1 reads MNHEY; CDR2 reads SMNVEV (reference sequence). V was pared by 4 bases and J by 0 bases, with 11 bases between. The CDR3 is made up of 15 amino acids. The CDR3 nucleotides read TGTGCCAGCAGTTCCCCCGGCAGGAGCACAGATACGCAGTATTTT. Translation: CASSSPGRSTDTQYF.

This clonotype has ten or more counts. A junction end diverges from the germline sequence, so it may reflect a read error. The chain couples TRBV6-6 to TRBJ2-2; D unclear. Per germline, CDR1 MNHNY and CDR2 SVGAGI (reference sequence). The CDR3 sequence is 14 residues long. The CDR3 region is CASSHSSITGELFF. In DNA form, the CDR3 reads TGTGCCAGCAGTCACTCGAGTATCACCGGGGAGCTGTTTTTT.

In this sample, this clonotype turned up many times. The CDR3 region has the DNA TGTGCCAGTAGTATAACAGGAGTGAACTATGGCTACACCTTC. Its protein product is CASSITGVNYGYTF. The V and J genes are TRBV19 and TRBJ1-2; a possible D gene is TRBD1 (5 bases). Germline loops: CDR1 LNHDA, CDR2 SQIVND (reference sequence). CDR3 length: 14 amino acids. Trimming took 2 bases from V and 2 from J, leaving 9 bases between them. Based on the CDR3 plus reference TRBV19 and TRBJ1-2, the full variable domain is DGGITQSPKYLFRKEGQNVTLSCEQNLNHDAMYWYRQDPGQGLRLIYYSQIVNDFQKGDIAEGYSVSREKKESFPLTVTSAQKNPTAFYLCASSITGVNYGYTFGSGTRLTVV.

V and J are TRBV7-9 and TRBJ1-6; D is ambiguous. Per the germline V gene, CDR1 is SEHNR and CDR2 is FQNEAQ (reference sequence). Deletions cut 1 base from V and 8 bases from J, with 12 bases between. This CDR3 has 15 amino acids. The CDR3 here is CASSLERPGDSPLHF. CDR3 DNA sequence: TGTGCCAGCAGCTTAGAGCGACCTGGGGATTCACCCCTCCACTTT. Full variable domain (missing parts from reference TRBV7-9 and TRBJ1-6): DTGVSQNPRHKITKRGQNVTFRCDPISEHNRLYWYRQTLGQGPEFLTYFQNEAQLEKSRLLSDRFSAERPKGSFSTLEIQRTEQGDSAMYLCASSLERPGDSPLHFGNGTRLTVT.

The chain couples TRBV5-4 to TRBJ1-2; D unresolved. This CDR3 region has 13 residues. Trimming removed 4 bases from V and 2 bases from J, with 9 bases in between. CDR1 and CDR2 from the germline V gene are SGHNT and YYREEE (reference sequence). The CDR3 here is CASSTPDNYGYTF. CDR3 in DNA: TGTGCCAGCAGCACACCCGACAACTATGGCTACACCTTC.

This clonotype was seen once. The rearrangement uses TRBV7-7 and TRBJ2-7; D uncertain. The CDR3 is 13 amino acids. Germline values: CDR1 SSHAT, CDR2 FNYEAQ (reference sequence). The CDR3 is CASSCQNNYEQYV. The DNA of the CDR3 is TGTGCTAGCAGCTGCCAGAATAACTACGAGCAGTACGTC.

By sample fraction, this clonotype is medium-sized. The V and J genes are TRBV19 and TRBJ1-5, with no clear D. The CDR3 covers 13 residues. Germline V gene lookup returns CDR1 LNHDA and CDR2 SQIVND (reference sequence). The V and J ends lost 2 bases and 2 bases respectively, with 4 bases between them. The CDR3 sequence is CASSILRNQPQHF. For the CDR3, the DNA is TGTGCCAGTAGTATATTACGCAATCAGCCCCAGCATTTT.

This clonotype was counted between two and nine times. The chain combines TRBV3-1 with TRBJ2-7, with unresolved D. V was clipped by 3 bases and J by 3 bases, with 9 bases between them. CDR1 and CDR2 from the germline V gene are LGHDT and YNNKEL (reference sequence). There are 13 residues in the CDR3. The CDR3 DNA follows: TGTGCCAGCAGCCAGGACCTATACTACGAGCAGTACTTC. Translating it yields CASSQDLYYEQYF.

This clonotype was observed many times. Being one base from a much bigger clone, this may be a read error. This rearrangement joins TRBV20-1 to TRBJ1-6, with 8 nucleotides matching TRBD1. Germline CDR1 and CDR2: DFQATT and SNEGSKA (reference sequence). V lost 0 bases, J lost 9 bases, and 7 bases stayed unmatched. The CDR3 is made up of 15 amino acids. CDR3 in DNA: TGCAGTGCTAGAGAAACCGGACAGGGTACTTCACCCCTCCACTTT. The encoded protein is CSARETGQGTSPLHF.

The rearrangement uses TRBV4-2 and TRBJ2-7, with 7 bases identical to TRBD1. Germline CDR1 is LGHNA and CDR2 is YNFKEQ. The CDR3 has 15 amino acids. J lost 3 bases, V lost 0 bases, and 5 bases had no gene match. The CDR3 loop is CASSQDNPGGYEQYF. The DNA for the CDR3 is TGTGCCAGCAGCCAAGATAATCCAGGGGGCTACGAGCAGTACTTC.

The gene calls are TRBV9 and TRBJ1-3, with D unresolved. The germline V and J ends were trimmed by 5 bases and 3 bases, with 3 bases remaining between them. Germline V gene data show CDR1 as SGDLS and CDR2 as YYNGEE. This CDR3 has 11 amino acids. The CDR3 DNA sequence: TGTGCCAGCAGTAATGGAAACACCATATATTTT. Translating it yields CASSNGNTIYF.

Sample share makes this clonotype medium-sized. The chain uses TRBV7-2 and TRBJ1-4; D remains unclear. The V and J ends lost 0 bases and 8 bases respectively, with 7 bases between them. The CDR3 is 13 residues long. The germline V gene encodes CDR1 SGHTA and CDR2 FQGNSA. CDR3: CASSLAREEKLFF. Written as DNA, the CDR3 is TGTGCCAGCAGCTTAGCGCGGGAGGAAAAACTGTTTTTT.

This clonotype was counted many times. DNA of the CDR3: TGTGCCAGCACCATGACTAGCGGGGGACCCGAGCAGTTCTTC. Encoded protein: CASTMTSGGPEQFF. The chain uses TRBV6-6 and TRBJ2-1; 12 bases agree with TRBD2. The ends lost 7 bases at V and 10 bases at J; junction bases unmatched: 8. This CDR3 has 14 amino acids. Germline V gene data show CDR1 as MNHNY and CDR2 as SVGAGI (reference sequence).

The V gene is TRBV12-5, the J gene TRBJ1-6; D might be TRBD1 (6 bases). V was clipped by 6 bases and J by 0 bases, with 12 bases between them. The germline gives CDR1 LGHNT, CDR2 FRNRAP. This CDR3 spans 16 amino acids. The CDR3 bases are TGTGCTAGTGGCTCAGGGGCGAGCTCCTATAATTCACCCCTCCACTTT. Protein: CASGSGASSYNSPLHF.

The sample holds many counts of this clonotype. A much larger clonotype is one base distant, so this may be a read error. V usage is TRBV5-4 and J usage is TRBJ1-2, with D perhaps TRBD1 (5 bases). Trimming stripped 4 bases from V and 4 bases from J, with 11 bases between. CDR1 is SGHNT, CDR2 YYREEE, per germline (reference sequence). The CDR3 consists of 13 residues. CDR3 protein: CASSLTDTYGYTF. The CDR3 DNA reads as TGTGCCAGCAGCCTGACAGATACCTATGGCTACACCTTC.

Worth noting for this clonotype: An end of the junction differs from the germline gene, which may be a read error. This chain links TRBV5-1 with TRBJ2-3; 8 bases are a match to TRBD2. Germline lookup yields CDR1 SGHRS and CDR2 YFSETQ. CDR3 length equals 16 residues. For the CDR3, the DNA is TGCGCCGGCAGCTCCCTGGGTAGCGGGGACACGGATACGCAGTATTTT. Residues: CAGSSLGSGDTDTQYF.

A remark on this clonotype: A clone one base away is much larger, so this may be a read error. The chain recombines TRBV20-1 with TRBJ1-1, with D possibly being TRBD1 (6 bases). Germline V gene data show CDR1 as DFQATT and CDR2 as SNEGSKA (reference sequence). The CDR3 loop spans 14 amino acids. CDR3 protein: CSTRDSQGKTEAFF. In nucleotides, the CDR3 is TGCAGTACTAGAGATTCGCAGGGGAAGACTGAAGCTTTCTTT.

On this clonotype itself: Mismatch with germline at one junction end may stem from a read error. The V call is TRBV19, the J call TRBJ2-5, with 10 bases that match TRBD2. The germline V gene has CDR1 LNHDA and CDR2 SQIVND (reference sequence). This CDR3 has 16 residues. The CDR3 protein is CASSTRASGGGEAQYF. The DNA of the CDR3 is TGTGCCAGTAGTACTCGGGCTAGCGGGGGAGGAGAGGCCCAGTACTTC.